The 32 T cell receptor beta chains presented below share a single source sample, sequenced in a study of identifying expanded T cells in peripheral blood. TCRdb's copy holds only in-frame clones and misses some; the assay was immunoSEQ multiplex PCR. The sample gives some 120,000 clones, 84% of which show up once; roughly 3.3% is in the top ten. The source material was blood. Receptors were obtained from a person aged 18 to 75 in good health.

V usage is TRBV18 and J usage is TRBJ1-2; no reliable D call. Germline V lookup: CDR1 KGHSH, CDR2 LQKENI. The germline V and J ends were trimmed by 3 bases and 0 bases, with 14 bases remaining between them. The CDR3 is made up of 16 amino acids. CDR3 in DNA: TGTGCCAGCTCACCCCGGATGATTCAAGCTAACTATGGCTACACCTTC. Protein product: CASSPRMIQANYGYTF.

This clone was picked up one time. The chain carries TRBV6-4 and TRBJ1-1; D is ambiguous. This CDR3 spans 14 amino acids. V was pared by 2 bases and J by 1 base, with 8 bases between. Germline assignment: CDR1 MRHNA and CDR2 SNTAGT. The CDR3 DNA sequence: TGTGCCAGCAGTGACCCGGGGAAGAACACTGAAGCTTTCTTT. This translates into CASSDPGKNTEAFF.

This chain links TRBV19 with TRBJ2-7; D possibly corresponds to TRBD2 (5 bases). Trimming stripped 2 bases from V and 3 bases from J, with 17 bases between. The CDR3 covers 16 residues. The V gene's germline CDR1 is LNHDA and CDR2 SQIVND (reference sequence). The CDR3 region is CASSIRYAGMDYEQYF. CDR3 nucleotide sequence: TGTGCCAGTAGTATACGGTATGCGGGCATGGACTACGAGCAGTACTTC.

The chain links TRBV4-3 to TRBJ1-1; no reliable D call. Germline CDR1 and CDR2: LGHNA and YSLEER. The CDR3 loop spans 14 amino acids. The V and J ends lost 0 bases and 11 bases respectively, with 16 bases between them. The DNA for the CDR3 is TGCGCCAGCAGCCAAGAATTTATCCCTACCCAGGCTTTCTTT. Its protein is CASSQEFIPTQAFF.

In its sample, this clone was seen a few times. The rearrangement uses TRBV5-8 and TRBJ2-7; 7 bases fit TRBD1. Germline CDR1 reads SGHTS; CDR2 reads YDEGEE. This CDR3 is 15 amino acids long. Germline trimming cut 5 bases from V and 6 bases from J; bases unmatched to any gene: 14. CDR3 DNA: TGTGCCAGCAGTCTACAACCACACTACAGGGGCGAGCAGTACTTC. It specifies CASSLQPHYRGEQYF.

The V gene is TRBV6-5, the J gene TRBJ2-3, with TRBD1 as a possible D gene (6 bases). The V and J ends lost 2 bases and 6 bases respectively, with 15 bases between them. Germline V gene data show CDR1 as MNHEY and CDR2 as SVGAGI. CDR3 size: 15 residues. This CDR3 is CASSYGLTGSDTQYF. CDR3 nucleotides: TGTGCCAGCAGTTACGGGCTCACAGGGTCGGATACGCAGTATTTT.

V and J are TRBV7-8 and TRBJ2-7, with TRBD2 matching over 13 bases. The CDR3 consists of 17 residues. Per the germline V gene, CDR1 is SGHVS and CDR2 is FQNEAQ. J lost 3 bases, V lost 5 bases, and 10 bases had no gene match. This chain's CDR3 is CASSHPGTSGALYEQYF. The CDR3 nucleotides are TGTGCCAGCAGCCACCCCGGGACTAGCGGGGCTCTCTACGAGCAGTACTTC. Full variable domain (outside the CDR3, taken from reference TRBV7-8 and TRBJ2-7): GAGVSQSPRYKVAKRGQDVALRCDPISGHVSLFWYQQALGQGPEFLTYFQNEAQLDKSGLPSDRFFAERPEGSVSTLKIQRTQQEDSAVYLCASSHPGTSGALYEQYFGPGTRLTVT.

The V call is TRBV7-7, the J call TRBJ2-3; D may be TRBD2 (6 bases). The germline CDR1 and CDR2 sequences are SSHAT and FNYEAQ (reference sequence). This CDR3 comprises 12 residues. Trimming left V 5 bases short and J 9 bases short, with 12 bases between. This chain's CDR3 is CASSATRGTQYF. In nucleotides, the CDR3 is TGTGCCAGCAGCGCTACCCGGGGGACGCAGTATTTT.

Only a few counts were recorded for this clone. This rearrangement joins TRBV9 to TRBJ2-4; 9 bases map to TRBD1. J lost 8 bases, V lost 0 bases, and 6 bases had no gene match. Germline assignment: CDR1 SGDLS and CDR2 YYNGEE. The CDR3 is 15 residues long. Here the CDR3 reads CASSVGDRAADIQYF. CDR3 coding DNA: TGTGCCAGCAGCGTAGGGGACAGGGCAGCGGACATTCAGTACTTC.

V and J are TRBV9 and TRBJ1-5, with D maybe TRBD1 (6 bases). CDR1 and CDR2 (germline): SGDLS, YYNGEE. V shed 1 base and J shed 3 bases, with 11 bases lying between them. This CDR3 contains 15 residues. CDR3 sequence: CASSVNGGFNQPQHF. CDR3 DNA: TGTGCCAGCAGCGTAAATGGGGGCTTCAATCAGCCCCAGCATTTT.

V gene TRBV23-1 combines with J gene TRBJ2-7, with a weak D call TRBD1 (5 bases). TRBV23-1 is given ORF status, its function remaining uncertain. Trimming took 6 bases from V and 0 from J, leaving 24 bases between them. The CDR3 loop spans 18 amino acids. The CDR3 protein is CASSRYRFAHGSSYEQYF. The CDR3, as DNA: TGCGCCAGCAGCCGGTACAGGTTCGCCCACGGTAGCTCCTACGAGCAGTACTTC.

The genes are TRBV5-1 and TRBJ2-5; TRBD2 aligns across 9 bases. The ends lost 4 bases at V and 3 bases at J; junction bases unmatched: 10. The CDR3 is 16 amino acids. Germline values: CDR1 SGHRS, CDR2 YFSETQ. In DNA, the CDR3 is TGCGCCAGCAGCGGGGGCACTAGCGGGTTCGAAGAGACCCAGTACTTC. Translated: CASSGGTSGFEETQYF.

This chain links TRBV7-9 with TRBJ1-1; 7 bases match TRBD1. This CDR3 region has 15 residues. After removal of 3 bases from V and 0 bases from J, the junction contained 4 bases not matched to a gene. Germline CDR1 SEHNR, CDR2 FQNEAQ (reference sequence). The CDR3 region is CASSFPQGVNTEAFF. CDR3 DNA: TGTGCCAGCAGCTTCCCTCAGGGGGTGAACACTGAAGCTTTCTTT.

DNA for the CDR3: TGCGCCAGCAGCCAAGATTCGGACAGGGGAAGCAATCAGCCCCAGCATTTT. Translation: CASSQDSDRGSNQPQHF. The V gene is TRBV4-1, the J gene TRBJ1-5; 9 nucleotides line up with TRBD1. After removal of 0 bases from V and 1 base from J, the junction contained 4 bases not matched to a gene. Germline-derived CDR1 and CDR2 are MGHRA and YSYEKL. The CDR3 has 17 amino acids.

V and J are TRBV15 and TRBJ2-5; 9 bases are a match to TRBD1. Germline lookup yields CDR1 LNHNV and CDR2 YYDKDF (reference sequence). Trimming removed 5 bases from V and 11 bases from J; junction bases left unmatched: 15. There are 15 residues in the CDR3. The chain's CDR3 is CATSQSRGQGREQYF. The CDR3 nucleotides are TGTGCCACCAGCCAAAGTAGGGGACAGGGTAGAGAGCAGTACTTC.

In its sample, this clone was seen once. The chain carries TRBV7-6 and TRBJ2-3; D not resolved. The V and J ends lost 3 bases and 0 bases respectively, with 7 bases between them. This CDR3 region has 14 residues. Germline loops: CDR1 SGHVS, CDR2 FNYEAQ. The CDR3, as DNA: TGTGCCAGCAGCTTCTATTCTAGCACAGATACGCAGTATTTT. Translated, it gives CASSFYSSTDTQYF.

The gene calls are TRBV7-9 and TRBJ2-3; 9 bases fit TRBD1. CDR3 size: 15 residues. After removal of 5 bases from V and 5 bases from J, the junction contained 8 bases not matched to a gene. CDR1 and CDR2 from the germline V gene are SEHNR and FQNEAQ (reference sequence). CDR3 nucleotide sequence: TGTGCCAGCAGCCAGGGACAGGGTGTGATAGATACGCAGTATTTT. Amino acids: CASSQGQGVIDTQYF.

This clone was seen only a few times. The rearrangement uses TRBV6-1 and TRBJ1-5; D gene unclear. This CDR3 comprises 12 residues. Germline CDR1 reads MNHNS; CDR2 reads SASEGT. The V and J ends lost 3 bases and 7 bases respectively, with 7 bases between them. DNA of the CDR3: TGTGCCAGCAGTGATGAATGGCAGCCCCAGCATTTT. Translating gives CASSDEWQPQHF.

The chain uses TRBV6-1 and TRBJ1-6; perhaps TRBD1 as D (6 bases). The CDR3 loop spans 15 amino acids. The V end lost 4 bases, the J end lost 8 bases, and 15 bases lay between the germline ends. Per the germline V gene, CDR1 is MNHNS and CDR2 is SASEGT. CDR3 nucleotide sequence: TGTGCCAGCAGTGTGCCCCAGGGGCCCGATTCACCCCTCCACTTT. Residues: CASSVPQGPDSPLHF.

CDR3 coding DNA: TGTGCCAGCAGCCGGGAGGATCCGCGCGAGCAGTACTTC. It is translated as CASSREDPREQYF. This chain connects TRBV11-3 to TRBJ2-7, with 7 bases lining up with TRBD2. V dropped 5 bases and J dropped 6; count of bases not matched to a gene: 7. The CDR3 sequence is 13 residues long. Germline V lookup: CDR1 SGHNT, CDR2 YENEEA.

This clone was seen once. The chain is built from TRBV7-9 and TRBJ1-5, with D possibly matching TRBD1 (6 bases). V lost 5 bases to trimming and J lost 5 bases, with 10 bases between them. Germline V gene lookup returns CDR1 SEHNR and CDR2 FQNEAQ (reference sequence). CDR3 size: 13 residues. Written as DNA, the CDR3 is TGTGCCAGCAGCCGGGACAACTATCAGCCCCAGCATTTT. It encodes CASSRDNYQPQHF.

The rearrangement uses TRBV5-1 and TRBJ1-3, with unresolved D. The length of the CDR3 is 14 residues. The V gene lost 2 bases and the J gene lost 2 bases, with 8 bases spanning the gap. CDR1 SGHRS and CDR2 YFSETQ come from the germline V gene. Written as DNA, the CDR3 is TGCGCCAGCAGCTTAGCCCCGACTGGAAACACCATATATTTT. This translates into CASSLAPTGNTIYF. Together with reference TRBV5-1 and TRBJ1-3, the CDR3 gives the full variable domain: KAGVTQTPRYLIKTRGQQVTLSCSPISGHRSVSWYQQTPGQGLQFLFEYFSETQRNKGNFPGRFSGRQFSNSRSEMNVSTLELGDSALYLCASSLAPTGNTIYFGEGSWLTVV.

This rearrangement joins TRBV7-2 to TRBJ2-7, with TRBD1 as a possible D gene (5 bases). Germline CDR1 is SGHTA and CDR2 is FQGNSA. CDR3 length: 14 amino acids. V was pared by 10 bases and J by 4 bases, with 20 bases between. CDR3 residues: CATKRDRSSYEQYF. The CDR3 DNA reads as TGTGCCACCAAAAGAGACAGATCTTCGTACGAGCAGTACTTC.

This chain uses TRBV5-6 with TRBJ2-6; D unclear. Germline V gene data show CDR1 as SGHDT and CDR2 as YYEEEE. V was clipped by 3 bases and J by 0 bases, with 4 bases between them. This CDR3 has 14 amino acids. The CDR3 bases are TGTGCCAGCAGCTCCTTCTCTGGGGCCAACGTCCTGACTTTC. Translation gives CASSSFSGANVLTF.

The V call is TRBV4-1, the J call TRBJ2-7, with D perhaps matching TRBD1 (5 bases). Trimming took off 0 bases at V and 1 base at J, with 10 bases between the two ends. Germline loops: CDR1 MGHRA, CDR2 YSYEKL. This CDR3 contains 15 residues. This CDR3 is CASSQEWQGSYEQYF. CDR3 nucleotide sequence: TGCGCCAGCAGCCAAGAATGGCAGGGATCCTACGAGCAGTACTTC.

The V call is TRBV10-2, the J call TRBJ2-1; D unclear. This CDR3 has 16 residues. Germline CDR1 WSHSY, CDR2 SAAADI. The V and J ends lost 0 bases and 1 base respectively, with 10 bases between them. Here the CDR3 DNA reads TGCGCCAGCAGTGAGTCACTACCCTTATCCTACAATGAGCAGTTCTTC. Its protein product is CASSESLPLSYNEQFF.

The chain employs TRBV5-1 and TRBJ1-2; 7 nucleotides agree with TRBD1. Germline-derived CDR1 and CDR2 are SGHRS and YFSETQ. The CDR3 spans 14 residues. J gave up 6 bases and V 2 bases, and 7 bases lay outside the gene matches. The CDR3 here is CASSFQTGRDGYTF. The CDR3 bases are TGCGCCAGCAGCTTCCAGACAGGGAGGGATGGCTACACCTTC.

The chain links TRBV7-2 to TRBJ2-1; D is unclear. V lost 4 bases to trimming and J lost 0 bases, with 10 bases between them. This CDR3 is built from 15 residues. Germline-derived CDR1 and CDR2 are SGHTA and FQGNSA. As DNA, the CDR3 is TGTGCCAGCAGCTCCGGACGGAGCTCCTACAATGAGCAGTTCTTC. Its translation is CASSSGRSSYNEQFF. The full variable domain, in which reference TRBV7-2 and TRBJ2-1 provide the parts outside the CDR3, is GAGVSQSPSNKVTEKGKDVELRCDPISGHTALYWYRQSLGQGLEFLIYFQGNSAPDKSGLPSDRFSAERTGGSVSTLTIQRTQQEDSAVYLCASSSGRSSYNEQFFGPGTRLTVL.

The chain is built from TRBV7-8 and TRBJ2-2; D call uncertain. V was clipped by 5 bases and J by 8 bases, with 15 bases between them. The germline gives CDR1 SGHVS, CDR2 FQNEAQ. The CDR3 is 14 amino acids. The CDR3 nucleotides read TGTGCCAGCAGCCGAAATTGGGCTGGAGGGGAGCTGTTTTTT. It translates to CASSRNWAGGELFF.

This clone appeared a single time. The chain carries TRBV7-2 and TRBJ2-1; 7 bases fit TRBD2. Germline trimming cut 5 bases from V and 0 bases from J; bases unmatched to any gene: 4. CDR3 size: 15 residues. Germline-derived CDR1 and CDR2 are SGHTA and FQGNSA. The CDR3 protein is CASSPTSASYNEQFF. CDR3 DNA: TGTGCCAGCAGCCCCACTAGCGCCTCCTACAATGAGCAGTTCTTC. Together with reference TRBV7-2 and TRBJ2-1, the CDR3 gives the full variable domain: GAGVSQSPSNKVTEKGKDVELRCDPISGHTALYWYRQSLGQGLEFLIYFQGNSAPDKSGLPSDRFSAERTGGSVSTLTIQRTQQEDSAVYLCASSPTSASYNEQFFGPGTRLTVL.

This chain uses TRBV7-6 with TRBJ2-7; D possibly corresponds to TRBD1 (6 bases). Germline V CDR1 and CDR2: SGHVS, FNYEAQ. The CDR3 length is 15 residues. Trimming stripped 1 base from V and 5 bases from J, with 15 bases between. The CDR3 DNA reads as TGTGCCAGCAGCTTAGGCGGACAGTCGGGAAACGAGCAGTACTTC. This translates into CASSLGGQSGNEQYF.

This chain uses TRBV7-2 with TRBJ2-3; TRBD2 aligns across 8 bases. V shed 2 bases, J shed 5 bases, and the junction held 6 bases outside the gene matches. Germline CDR1 is SGHTA and CDR2 is FQGNSA. This CDR3 spans 15 amino acids. The CDR3 is CASSLSGGALDTQYF. Written as DNA, the CDR3 is TGTGCCAGCAGCTTATCGGGGGGGGCCCTAGATACGCAGTATTTT. Drawing the rest from reference TRBV7-2 and TRBJ2-3, the complete variable domain is GAGVSQSPSNKVTEKGKDVELRCDPISGHTALYWYRQSLGQGLEFLIYFQGNSAPDKSGLPSDRFSAERTGGSVSTLTIQRTQQEDSAVYLCASSLSGGALDTQYFGPGTRLTVL.